This T cell receptor beta chain stems from a study of blood T cells in healthy people across ages. It was with a sample-barcoded 5' primer and a J-beta primer mix that a second PCR of roughly 6 to 11 cycles was run. TCRdb used MiXCR to reprocess the 5' RACE reads, holding one entry per CDR3 protein. The sample lists 890,000 or so distinct CDR3 sequences; 62% were seen once. Trimming at V came to 1 base and at J to 8 bases, leaving 8 bases not matched to a gene. This CDR3 has 15 amino acids. Germline lookup yields CDR1 LGHNA and CDR2 YSLEER. This receptor was obtained from a man younger than 40 in good health. Sequences were obtained from blood. The genes are TRBV4-3 and TRBJ2-3, with 8 bases identical to TRBD2. The CDR3 nucleotides read TGCGCCAGCAGCCAAGTGGGACGGGGGGGCGGTACGCAGTATTTT. Protein sequence: CASSQVGRGGGTQYF.